What follows are 22 T cell receptor beta chains derived from one specimen sequenced in a study of blood T cell repertoires in COVID-19. Sequenced by immunoSEQ multiplex PCR; TCRdb stores in-frame clones only, minus some. This table has roughly 360,000 clones, 81% appearing once. The sample consisted of peripheral blood. These receptors were taken from a human donor with acute or convalescent COVID-19. The donor label of this sample is uncertain.

The J gene is TRBJ2-7, the V gene TRBV5-4; TRBD1 agrees at 9 bases. The ends lost 3 bases at V and 6 bases at J; junction bases unmatched: 10. The CDR3 consists of 15 residues. CDR1 and CDR2 from the germline V gene are SGHNT and YYREEE (reference sequence). CDR3 in amino acids: CASSSFGTGPGEQYF. CDR3 coding DNA: TGTGCCAGCAGCTCCTTCGGGACAGGGCCGGGCGAGCAGTACTTC.

For the CDR3, the DNA is TGTGCCAGCAGCGGGGACAGGGGGCGACCTGAGCAGTTCTTC. It encodes CASSGDRGRPEQFF. The chain uses TRBV6-5 and TRBJ2-1, with 12 bases aligning to TRBD1. CDR1 and CDR2 from the germline V gene are MNHEY and SVGAGI. With 6 bases clipped from V and 9 bases from J, the junction kept 6 bases outside the gene matches. This CDR3 region has 14 residues.

The sample holds a few counts of this clone. The chain employs TRBV25-1 and TRBJ2-2; D might be TRBD1 (6 bases). Trimming shortened V by 5 bases and J by 2 bases, and 15 bases separated the two germline ends. Germline values: CDR1 MGHDK, CDR2 SYGVNS. The CDR3 covers 16 residues. The CDR3 sequence: CASSPPGQLNTGELFF. DNA for the CDR3: TGTGCCAGCAGTCCTCCCGGACAGCTAAACACCGGGGAGCTGTTTTTT.

V and J are TRBV9 and TRBJ2-5; no clear D. V was shortened by 3 bases and J by 0 bases, with 12 bases between the two germline ends. CDR1 SGDLS and CDR2 YYNGEE come from the germline V gene. The CDR3 contains 15 residues. CDR3 DNA sequence: TGTGCCAGCAGCGCCGATCTCGGAGACCAAGAGACCCAGTACTTC. Translated: CASSADLGDQETQYF. The entire variable domain, with the rest obtained from reference TRBV9 and TRBJ2-5, is as follows: DSGVTQTPKHLITATGQRVTLRCSPRSGDLSVYWYQQSLDQGLQFLIQYYNGEERAKGNILERFSAQQFPDLHSELNLSSLELGDSALYFCASSADLGDQETQYFGPGTRLLVL.

As for this clone: Other DNA sequences within the sample encode an identical CDR3. The rearrangement joins TRBV4-1 to TRBJ1-2; perhaps TRBD1 as D (6 bases). CDR1 is MGHRA and CDR2 is YSYEKL in the germline V gene. The ends were cut back, 0 bases at V and 5 bases at J, with 10 bases in the middle. CDR3 length equals 14 residues. The CDR3 bases are TGCGCCAGCAGCCAAGATCCCCAGGGGTATGGCTACACCTTC. The encoded protein is CASSQDPQGYGYTF.

A single count supports this clone. The rearrangement joins TRBV7-2 to TRBJ2-1, with 9 bases identical to TRBD2. The germline V gene encodes CDR1 SGHTA and CDR2 FQGNSA. Trimming at V came to 1 base and at J to 8 bases, leaving 6 bases not matched to a gene. This CDR3 comprises 15 residues. The CDR3: CASSLVRAGGHEQFF. CDR3 in DNA: TGTGCCAGCAGCTTAGTCCGAGCGGGAGGCCATGAGCAGTTCTTC.

The chain joins TRBV21-1 to TRBJ1-2; the D segment call TRBD1 is taken from the table without a DNA check. TRBV21-1 is a known pseudogene. The CDR3 loop spans 17 amino acids. The CDR3 coding sequence is TGTGCCAGCAGCAAAGGGTCGAGAACAGACACTGACTATGGCTACACCTTC. Translating gives CASSKGSRTDTDYGYTF.

The chain recombines TRBV5-4 with TRBJ2-6; 8 bases are a match to TRBD2. V lost 6 bases to trimming and J lost 0 bases; unmatched junction nucleotides: 5. Germline V lookup: CDR1 SGHNT, CDR2 YYREEE (reference sequence). The CDR3 contains 16 residues. The CDR3 region has the DNA TGTGCCAGCAAAACGGGGGGGACCTCTGGGGCCAACGTCCTGACTTTC. Translated, it gives CASKTGGTSGANVLTF.

This clone was picked up one time. The rearrangement uses TRBV20-1 and TRBJ1-2, with D perhaps matching TRBD1 (5 bases). V lost 3 bases and J 0 bases, leaving 14 bases between the germline ends. The CDR3 loop spans 15 amino acids. The germline V gene encodes CDR1 DFQATT and CDR2 SNEGSKA (reference sequence). In DNA form, the CDR3 reads TGCAGTGCTAGTCCGGCACTACAGGCTAACTATGGCTACACCTTC. Its protein is CSASPALQANYGYTF.

The chain carries TRBV30 and TRBJ2-7; the match to TRBD1 covers 10 bases. Germline assignment: CDR1 GTSNPN and CDR2 SVGIG (reference sequence). V was pared by 4 bases and J by 2 bases, with 2 bases of the junction left unmatched. This CDR3 spans 13 amino acids. Written as DNA, the CDR3 is TGTGCCTGGACGGGACAGGGGCCCTACGAGCAGTACTTC. This codes for CAWTGQGPYEQYF.

The chain combines TRBV24-1 with TRBJ2-2; the D is unclear. Germline lookup yields CDR1 KGHDR and CDR2 SFDVKD. Trimming removed 5 bases at V and 8 bases at J, with 11 bases between. The CDR3 spans 13 residues. CDR3: CATSGEETGELFF. The DNA of the CDR3 is TGTGCCACCAGTGGAGAGGAAACTGGGGAGCTGTTTTTT.

The chain has TRBV28 and TRBJ2-2; 7 bases align to TRBD1. This CDR3 contains 17 residues. The V and J ends lost 10 bases and 0 bases, in that order; junction bases with no gene match: 14. The germline V gene encodes CDR1 MDHEN and CDR2 SYDVKM. The chain's CDR3 is CATYRGVGGANTGELFF. For the CDR3, the DNA is TGTGCCACCTACCGAGGCGTAGGGGGCGCGAACACCGGGGAGCTGTTTTTT.

The CDR3 spells CAGGQGRGTEAFF. CDR3 coding DNA: TGTGCCGGAGGACAGGGGCGAGGAACTGAAGCTTTCTTT. The rearrangement joins TRBV2 to TRBJ1-1, with TRBD1 identical over 9 bases. The CDR3 has 13 amino acids. The germline V gene encodes CDR1 SNHLY and CDR2 FYNNEI. Unmatched junction bases numbered 9, after V lost 11 bases and J lost 5 bases.

In its sample, this clone was seen once. The V call is TRBV7-9, the J call TRBJ1-1, with 10 positions matching TRBD1. The CDR3 sequence is 18 residues long. With V trimmed by 5 bases and J by 2 bases, 14 bases remained unmatched. From germline, CDR1 is SEHNR and CDR2 FQNEAQ (reference sequence). CDR3 coding DNA: TGTGCCAGCAGCCCCCGGACAGGGGGGAAGGTAGGCAACACTGAAGCTTTCTTT. This gives the protein CASSPRTGGKVGNTEAFF.

The chain links TRBV7-9 to TRBJ1-4, with 8 bases fitting TRBD1. Germline CDR1 reads SEHNR; CDR2 reads FQNEAQ (reference sequence). The V and J ends lost 7 bases and 3 bases, in that order; junction bases with no gene match: 7. CDR3 length: 15 amino acids. CDR3 in amino acids: CASTDTGGANEKLFF. As DNA, the CDR3 is TGTGCCAGCACCGATACAGGGGGAGCTAATGAAAAACTGTTTTTT.

The chain couples TRBV3-1 (or the pseudogene TRBV3-2) to TRBJ2-3; D is uncertain. The V gene lost 4 bases and the J gene lost 0 bases, with 11 bases spanning the gap. Germline-derived CDR1 and CDR2 are LGHDT and YNNKEL (reference sequence). The CDR3 runs to 15 residues. CDR3 region: CASSLTTSSTDTQYF. In DNA form, the CDR3 reads TGTGCCAGCAGCCTTACGACATCTAGCACAGATACGCAGTATTTT.

This rearrangement joins TRBV12-3 or TRBV12-4 to TRBJ1-4, with D perhaps matching TRBD1 (5 bases). Trimming removed 5 bases at V and 10 bases at J, with 14 bases between. This CDR3 is 13 amino acids long. CDR3 sequence: CASSTQARGKLFF. The DNA for the CDR3 is TGTGCCAGCAGTACCCAAGCTAGGGGAAAACTGTTTTTT.

The V and J genes are TRBV4-2 and TRBJ1-4; D gene unclear. Germline CDR1 and CDR2: LGHNA and YNFKEQ. Trimming removed 0 bases from V and 7 bases from J, with 12 bases in between. This CDR3 has 15 residues. The CDR3 protein is CASSQEGTRAEKLFF. The CDR3 DNA sequence: TGTGCCAGCAGCCAAGAGGGTACGAGGGCTGAAAAACTGTTTTTT.

The rearrangement joins TRBV3-1 (or the pseudogene TRBV3-2) to TRBJ2-7; maybe TRBD2 (5 bases). This CDR3 region has 12 residues. Germline lookup yields CDR1 LGHDT and CDR2 YNNKEL (reference sequence). Between the trimmed V and J ends, which lost 1 base and 6 bases, there was a span of 7 bases. CDR3: CASSQVSGEQYF. CDR3 in DNA: TGTGCCAGCAGCCAAGTGAGCGGCGAGCAGTACTTC.

J is TRBJ1-5 and V is TRBV19, with D perhaps TRBD1 (6 bases). The CDR3 length is 14 residues. V lost 6 bases and J 0 bases, leaving 9 bases between the germline ends. Germline CDR1 is LNHDA and CDR2 is SQIVND (reference sequence). The CDR3 reads CASRDRYSNQPQHF. The CDR3 coding sequence is TGTGCCAGTAGGGACAGATATAGCAATCAGCCCCAGCATTTT.

This clone was recorded once. The chain is built from TRBV7-9 and TRBJ2-5; 15 bases map to TRBD2. The CDR3 runs to 16 residues. Germline-derived CDR1 and CDR2 are SEHNR and FQNEAQ (reference sequence). V gave up 0 bases and J gave up 5 bases; unmatched junction bases: 1. The CDR3 spells CASSLAGLAGGETQYF. CDR3 DNA sequence: TGTGCCAGCAGCTTAGCAGGACTAGCGGGAGGGGAGACCCAGTACTTC.

The chain couples TRBV5-4 to TRBJ2-5; TRBD2 matches 9 bases. CDR1 and CDR2 (germline): SGHNT, YYREEE (reference sequence). Losses at the gene ends were 2 bases for V and 4 bases for J; bases not matched to a gene: 9. The CDR3 totals 16 residues. This chain's CDR3 is CASSLGGRAGLETQYF. The DNA of the CDR3 is TGTGCCAGCAGCTTAGGCGGGAGGGCCGGATTAGAGACCCAGTACTTC.